The 3 T cell receptor beta chains presented below share a single source sample, sequenced in a study of OX40 agonist ivuxolimab in advanced cancers. Assay: immunoSEQ multiplex PCR; the TCRdb copy retains only in-frame clones and omits some. In the table there are over 55,000 clones, approximately 90% of which are singletons. Here the sequenced sample was CD4+ or CD8+ T cells sorted from blood, taken in a trial of the OX40 agonist ivuxolimab. Receptor source: an adult with an advanced solid tumor such as melanoma, head and neck, liver or kidney cancer.

This clone was seen only once. The rearrangement uses TRBV28 and TRBJ2-5; D assignment may be TRBD1 or TRBD2 (6 bases each). Germline CDR1 reads MDHEN; CDR2 reads SYDVKM. V was shortened by 7 bases and J by 2 bases, with 14 bases between the two germline ends. The CDR3 is 14 amino acids. The CDR3 DNA follows: TGTGCCAGCAAGGAGGGGGGAATACAAGAGACCCAGTACTTC. Residues: CASKEGGIQETQYF.

The CDR3 reads CASSLGGSNYGYTF. Written as DNA, the CDR3 is TGTGCCAGCAGTTTGGGGGGGTCTAACTATGGCTACACCTTC. J is TRBJ1-2 and V is TRBV28; TRBD1 is a possible D gene (5 bases). The CDR3 is made up of 14 amino acids. Trimming took 3 bases from V and 0 from J, leaving 8 bases between them. Looked up from germline, CDR1 is MDHEN and CDR2 is SYDVKM.

The chain is built from TRBV30 and TRBJ2-7, with D maybe TRBD2 (7 bases). Germline values: CDR1 GTSNPN, CDR2 SVGIG (reference sequence). The V end was cut by 5 bases, the J end by 6 bases, with 17 bases between. The CDR3 length is 13 residues. DNA for the CDR3: TGTGCCTGGTCCAAGCGGGACAAGGGCGAGCAGTACTTC. Protein: CAWSKRDKGEQYF.